These 17 T cell receptor beta chains were all obtained from the same sample, sequenced in a study of T cells in Graves' hyperthyroidism and ophthalmopathy. Researchers amplified the TCR beta CDR3 regions from RNA transcripts. HTBI primers were employed in a first-round RT-PCR of the TCR CDR3. From the multiplex PCR reads, TCRdb called clonotypes with MiXCR, one entry per CDR3 protein. The sample holds roughly 740,000 distinct CDR3 sequences; about 16% are singletons and the top ten take around 7.7%. Sequencing used blood. The receptor source for this set is a man aged 18 to 29 with Graves' hyperthyroidism.

The rearrangement links TRBV2 to TRBJ2-5; no reliable D call. V lost 6 bases and J 1 base, leaving 9 bases between the germline ends. The CDR3 sequence is 13 residues long. Per the germline V gene, CDR1 is SNHLY and CDR2 is FYNNEI. CDR3 DNA sequence: TGTGCCAGCAGAACGACTTTCCAAGAGACCCAGTACTTC. Translation: CASRTTFQETQYF.

This clonotype showed up many times. This chain links TRBV2 with TRBJ1-5, with a weak D call TRBD1 (6 bases). Trimming shortened V by 5 bases and J by 5 bases, and 16 bases separated the two germline ends. Germline CDR1 is SNHLY and CDR2 is FYNNEI. The CDR3 is 15 residues long. CDR3 residues: CASSFTGGADQPQHF. Here the CDR3 DNA reads TGTGCCAGCAGTTTTACCGGGGGCGCAGATCAGCCCCAGCATTTT.

This clonotype has a count of ten or more. The rearrangement joins TRBV28 to TRBJ2-7, with 9 bases fitting TRBD1. Unmatched junction bases numbered 9, after V lost 3 bases and J lost 0 bases. Germline V gene data show CDR1 as MDHEN and CDR2 as SYDVKM. This CDR3 region has 17 residues. The CDR3 nucleotides read TGTGCCAGCAGTTTTTTGCCGGGACAGGGAAGCTCCTACGAGCAGTACTTC. This sequence encodes CASSFLPGQGSSYEQYF.

The V call is TRBV19, the J call TRBJ2-2; TRBD2 matches 10 bases. This CDR3 contains 21 residues. Trimming at V came to 0 bases and at J to 4 bases, leaving 17 bases not matched to a gene. CDR1 LNHDA and CDR2 SQIVND come from the germline V gene (reference sequence). The CDR3 DNA reads TGTGCCAGTAGTATAGACCCGCCCTCTAGCGGGAGTCGATTAGGCACCGGGGAGCTGTTTTTT. This gives the protein CASSIDPPSSGSRLGTGELFF. Together with reference TRBV19 and TRBJ2-2, the CDR3 gives the full variable domain: DGGITQSPKYLFRKEGQNVTLSCEQNLNHDAMYWYRQDPGQGLRLIYYSQIVNDFQKGDIAEGYSVSREKKESFPLTVTSAQKNPTAFYLCASSIDPPSSGSRLGTGELFFGEGSRLTVL.

This clonotype was found a few times. This chain links TRBV6-1 with TRBJ2-1, with TRBD2 as a possible D gene (5 bases). Germline V CDR1 and CDR2: MNHNS, SASEGT. The length of the CDR3 is 15 residues. V dropped 7 bases and J dropped 5 bases, with 18 bases sitting between them. CDR3 amino acids: CASKMDGFGDNEQFF. The CDR3 DNA reads TGTGCCAGCAAGATGGACGGGTTCGGGGACAATGAGCAGTTCTTC.

Regarding this clonotype: A much larger clone sits a single nucleotide away, making a read error possible. The chain couples TRBV5-1 to TRBJ2-7, with D possibly matching TRBD2 (7 bases). V shed 2 bases and J shed 9 bases, with 24 bases lying between them. The CDR3 covers 16 residues. From germline, CDR1 is SGHRS and CDR2 YFSETQ. The chain's CDR3 is CASSLGGALGPSGQYF. CDR3 in DNA: TGCGCCAGCAGCTTAGGGGGGGCACTAGGGCCTTCCGGGCAGTACTTC.

V gene TRBV28 combines with J gene TRBJ1-4, with D unclear. The CDR3 runs to 14 residues. Between the trimmed V and J ends, which lost 5 bases and 5 bases, there was a span of 12 bases. In germline, CDR1 is MDHEN, CDR2 SYDVKM. The CDR3 region has the DNA TGTGCCAGCAGTCTGCAATCGGAGAATGAAAAACTGTTTTTT. Translating it yields CASSLQSENEKLFF. The entire variable domain, with the rest obtained from reference TRBV28 and TRBJ1-4, is as follows: DVKVTQSSRYLVKRTGEKVFLECVQDMDHENMFWYRQDPGLGLRLIYFSYDVKMKEKGDIPEGYSVSREKKERFSLILESASTNQTSMYLCASSLQSENEKLFFGSGTQLSVL.

About this clonotype itself: An end of the junction differs from the germline gene, which may be a read error. The chain joins TRBV7-3 to TRBJ2-3; TRBD2 agrees at 7 bases. Looked up from germline, CDR1 is SGHTA and CDR2 is FQGTGA. The CDR3 is made up of 16 amino acids. The CDR3 protein is CAGSLKVGGPTDTQYF. For the CDR3, the DNA is TGTGCCGGCAGCTTAAAGGTGGGAGGGCCTACAGATACGCAGTATTTT.

This clonotype has at least ten counts. The J gene is TRBJ2-3, the V gene TRBV20-1; 7 nucleotides match TRBD2. Per germline, CDR1 DFQATT and CDR2 SNEGSKA (reference sequence). The CDR3 covers 15 residues. V dropped 3 bases and J dropped 8; count of bases not matched to a gene: 14. CDR3 sequence reads: CSASSGPQTGGTQYF. The CDR3 DNA sequence: TGCAGTGCTAGCTCGGGGCCTCAGACGGGGGGTACGCAGTATTTT.

The J gene is TRBJ2-3, the V gene TRBV5-1; D gene ambiguous. CDR1 SGHRS and CDR2 YFSETQ come from the germline V gene. Trimming cost V 4 bases and J 5 bases, with 11 bases left between them. The CDR3 is made up of 13 amino acids. CDR3 nucleotides: TGCGCCAGCAGCATTGCCGGAGAAGATACGCAGTATTTT. Translation: CASSIAGEDTQYF. The variable domain in full, completed from reference TRBV5-1 and TRBJ2-3, reads KAGVTQTPRYLIKTRGQQVTLSCSPISGHRSVSWYQQTPGQGLQFLFEYFSETQRNKGNFPGRFSGRQFSNSRSEMNVSTLELGDSALYLCASSIAGEDTQYFGPGTRLTVL.

The rearrangement uses TRBV6-5 and TRBJ2-2, with no clear D. The CDR3 length is 13 residues. Germline V CDR1 and CDR2: MNHEY, SVGAGI. V dropped 10 bases and J dropped 2 bases, with 11 bases sitting between them. The CDR3 region has the DNA TGTGCCACCTCGGTGTCCAACACCGGGGAGCTGTTTTTT. Translating gives CATSVSNTGELFF.

Many counts were recorded for this clonotype. The gene calls are TRBV28 and TRBJ2-5, with D tentatively TRBD2 (5 bases). CDR1 MDHEN and CDR2 SYDVKM come from the germline V gene. This CDR3 spans 17 amino acids. Trimming cost V 3 bases and J 5 bases, with 22 bases left between them. As DNA, the CDR3 is TGTGCCAGCAGTTTCCTCCCTAGCCTCTCCGCGGTCGAGACCCAGTACTTC. It specifies CASSFLPSLSAVETQYF. The whole variable domain, filled in from reference TRBV28 and TRBJ2-5, reads DVKVTQSSRYLVKRTGEKVFLECVQDMDHENMFWYRQDPGLGLRLIYFSYDVKMKEKGDIPEGYSVSREKKERFSLILESASTNQTSMYLCASSFLPSLSAVETQYFGPGTRLLVL.

This clonotype was recorded many times. The chain couples TRBV20-1 to TRBJ2-7; 8 nucleotides line up with TRBD1. Germline V gives CDR1 DFQATT, CDR2 SNEGSKA (reference sequence). Losses at the gene ends were 6 bases for V and 5 bases for J; bases not matched to a gene: 6. The CDR3 spans 12 residues. The CDR3 DNA sequence: TGCAGTGCCCCGGACAGGGTCGACGAGCAGTACTTC. It codes for CSAPDRVDEQYF.

The gene calls are TRBV9 and TRBJ1-6; tentatively, D is TRBD1 (6 bases). The V gene's germline CDR1 is SGDLS and CDR2 YYNGEE. Trimming shortened V by 2 bases and J by 8 bases, and 11 bases separated the two germline ends. The CDR3 extends over 14 amino acids. CDR3 protein: CASSVTGSDSPLHF. The CDR3 DNA sequence: TGTGCCAGCAGCGTTACAGGGAGTGATTCACCCCTCCACTTT.

This clonotype appeared a few times. This chain links TRBV19 with TRBJ2-6; possible D gene TRBD1, 5 bases. CDR3 size: 18 residues. The V and J ends lost 6 bases and 1 base respectively, with 19 bases between them. Germline V gene sequence: CDR1 LNHDA, CDR2 SQIVND (reference sequence). CDR3 in DNA: TGTGCCAGTAGACTAAGGGGCAGATTAGGGTCTGGGGCCAACGTCCTGACTTTC. Amino acids: CASRLRGRLGSGANVLTF.

This clonotype has just a few counts. At one end, the junction sequence differs from germline, possibly due to a read error. The CDR3 nucleotides read TGTACCAGCAGTCCCCAGGGGGCCCCAGTACTTTATCAGCCCCAGCATTTT. This translates into CTSSPQGAPVLYQPQHF. This chain uses TRBV28 with TRBJ1-5; the match to TRBD1 covers 8 bases. Per the germline V gene, CDR1 is MDHEN and CDR2 is SYDVKM. The CDR3 contains 17 residues.

V usage is TRBV7-9 and J usage is TRBJ2-1; 9 bases match TRBD2. V shed 5 bases and J 2 bases; nucleotides not matched to a gene: 4. Germline assignment: CDR1 SEHNR and CDR2 FQNEAQ (reference sequence). This CDR3 has 15 residues. CDR3 protein: CASSNSGRPYNEQFF. The CDR3 DNA reads TGTGCCAGCAGCAACAGCGGGAGGCCCTACAATGAGCAGTTCTTC. The full variable domain, in which reference TRBV7-9 and TRBJ2-1 provide the parts outside the CDR3, is DTGVSQNPRHKITKRGQNVTFRCDPISEHNRLYWYRQTLGQGPEFLTYFQNEAQLEKSRLLSDRFSAERPKGSFSTLEIQRTEQGDSAMYLCASSNSGRPYNEQFFGPGTRLTVL.